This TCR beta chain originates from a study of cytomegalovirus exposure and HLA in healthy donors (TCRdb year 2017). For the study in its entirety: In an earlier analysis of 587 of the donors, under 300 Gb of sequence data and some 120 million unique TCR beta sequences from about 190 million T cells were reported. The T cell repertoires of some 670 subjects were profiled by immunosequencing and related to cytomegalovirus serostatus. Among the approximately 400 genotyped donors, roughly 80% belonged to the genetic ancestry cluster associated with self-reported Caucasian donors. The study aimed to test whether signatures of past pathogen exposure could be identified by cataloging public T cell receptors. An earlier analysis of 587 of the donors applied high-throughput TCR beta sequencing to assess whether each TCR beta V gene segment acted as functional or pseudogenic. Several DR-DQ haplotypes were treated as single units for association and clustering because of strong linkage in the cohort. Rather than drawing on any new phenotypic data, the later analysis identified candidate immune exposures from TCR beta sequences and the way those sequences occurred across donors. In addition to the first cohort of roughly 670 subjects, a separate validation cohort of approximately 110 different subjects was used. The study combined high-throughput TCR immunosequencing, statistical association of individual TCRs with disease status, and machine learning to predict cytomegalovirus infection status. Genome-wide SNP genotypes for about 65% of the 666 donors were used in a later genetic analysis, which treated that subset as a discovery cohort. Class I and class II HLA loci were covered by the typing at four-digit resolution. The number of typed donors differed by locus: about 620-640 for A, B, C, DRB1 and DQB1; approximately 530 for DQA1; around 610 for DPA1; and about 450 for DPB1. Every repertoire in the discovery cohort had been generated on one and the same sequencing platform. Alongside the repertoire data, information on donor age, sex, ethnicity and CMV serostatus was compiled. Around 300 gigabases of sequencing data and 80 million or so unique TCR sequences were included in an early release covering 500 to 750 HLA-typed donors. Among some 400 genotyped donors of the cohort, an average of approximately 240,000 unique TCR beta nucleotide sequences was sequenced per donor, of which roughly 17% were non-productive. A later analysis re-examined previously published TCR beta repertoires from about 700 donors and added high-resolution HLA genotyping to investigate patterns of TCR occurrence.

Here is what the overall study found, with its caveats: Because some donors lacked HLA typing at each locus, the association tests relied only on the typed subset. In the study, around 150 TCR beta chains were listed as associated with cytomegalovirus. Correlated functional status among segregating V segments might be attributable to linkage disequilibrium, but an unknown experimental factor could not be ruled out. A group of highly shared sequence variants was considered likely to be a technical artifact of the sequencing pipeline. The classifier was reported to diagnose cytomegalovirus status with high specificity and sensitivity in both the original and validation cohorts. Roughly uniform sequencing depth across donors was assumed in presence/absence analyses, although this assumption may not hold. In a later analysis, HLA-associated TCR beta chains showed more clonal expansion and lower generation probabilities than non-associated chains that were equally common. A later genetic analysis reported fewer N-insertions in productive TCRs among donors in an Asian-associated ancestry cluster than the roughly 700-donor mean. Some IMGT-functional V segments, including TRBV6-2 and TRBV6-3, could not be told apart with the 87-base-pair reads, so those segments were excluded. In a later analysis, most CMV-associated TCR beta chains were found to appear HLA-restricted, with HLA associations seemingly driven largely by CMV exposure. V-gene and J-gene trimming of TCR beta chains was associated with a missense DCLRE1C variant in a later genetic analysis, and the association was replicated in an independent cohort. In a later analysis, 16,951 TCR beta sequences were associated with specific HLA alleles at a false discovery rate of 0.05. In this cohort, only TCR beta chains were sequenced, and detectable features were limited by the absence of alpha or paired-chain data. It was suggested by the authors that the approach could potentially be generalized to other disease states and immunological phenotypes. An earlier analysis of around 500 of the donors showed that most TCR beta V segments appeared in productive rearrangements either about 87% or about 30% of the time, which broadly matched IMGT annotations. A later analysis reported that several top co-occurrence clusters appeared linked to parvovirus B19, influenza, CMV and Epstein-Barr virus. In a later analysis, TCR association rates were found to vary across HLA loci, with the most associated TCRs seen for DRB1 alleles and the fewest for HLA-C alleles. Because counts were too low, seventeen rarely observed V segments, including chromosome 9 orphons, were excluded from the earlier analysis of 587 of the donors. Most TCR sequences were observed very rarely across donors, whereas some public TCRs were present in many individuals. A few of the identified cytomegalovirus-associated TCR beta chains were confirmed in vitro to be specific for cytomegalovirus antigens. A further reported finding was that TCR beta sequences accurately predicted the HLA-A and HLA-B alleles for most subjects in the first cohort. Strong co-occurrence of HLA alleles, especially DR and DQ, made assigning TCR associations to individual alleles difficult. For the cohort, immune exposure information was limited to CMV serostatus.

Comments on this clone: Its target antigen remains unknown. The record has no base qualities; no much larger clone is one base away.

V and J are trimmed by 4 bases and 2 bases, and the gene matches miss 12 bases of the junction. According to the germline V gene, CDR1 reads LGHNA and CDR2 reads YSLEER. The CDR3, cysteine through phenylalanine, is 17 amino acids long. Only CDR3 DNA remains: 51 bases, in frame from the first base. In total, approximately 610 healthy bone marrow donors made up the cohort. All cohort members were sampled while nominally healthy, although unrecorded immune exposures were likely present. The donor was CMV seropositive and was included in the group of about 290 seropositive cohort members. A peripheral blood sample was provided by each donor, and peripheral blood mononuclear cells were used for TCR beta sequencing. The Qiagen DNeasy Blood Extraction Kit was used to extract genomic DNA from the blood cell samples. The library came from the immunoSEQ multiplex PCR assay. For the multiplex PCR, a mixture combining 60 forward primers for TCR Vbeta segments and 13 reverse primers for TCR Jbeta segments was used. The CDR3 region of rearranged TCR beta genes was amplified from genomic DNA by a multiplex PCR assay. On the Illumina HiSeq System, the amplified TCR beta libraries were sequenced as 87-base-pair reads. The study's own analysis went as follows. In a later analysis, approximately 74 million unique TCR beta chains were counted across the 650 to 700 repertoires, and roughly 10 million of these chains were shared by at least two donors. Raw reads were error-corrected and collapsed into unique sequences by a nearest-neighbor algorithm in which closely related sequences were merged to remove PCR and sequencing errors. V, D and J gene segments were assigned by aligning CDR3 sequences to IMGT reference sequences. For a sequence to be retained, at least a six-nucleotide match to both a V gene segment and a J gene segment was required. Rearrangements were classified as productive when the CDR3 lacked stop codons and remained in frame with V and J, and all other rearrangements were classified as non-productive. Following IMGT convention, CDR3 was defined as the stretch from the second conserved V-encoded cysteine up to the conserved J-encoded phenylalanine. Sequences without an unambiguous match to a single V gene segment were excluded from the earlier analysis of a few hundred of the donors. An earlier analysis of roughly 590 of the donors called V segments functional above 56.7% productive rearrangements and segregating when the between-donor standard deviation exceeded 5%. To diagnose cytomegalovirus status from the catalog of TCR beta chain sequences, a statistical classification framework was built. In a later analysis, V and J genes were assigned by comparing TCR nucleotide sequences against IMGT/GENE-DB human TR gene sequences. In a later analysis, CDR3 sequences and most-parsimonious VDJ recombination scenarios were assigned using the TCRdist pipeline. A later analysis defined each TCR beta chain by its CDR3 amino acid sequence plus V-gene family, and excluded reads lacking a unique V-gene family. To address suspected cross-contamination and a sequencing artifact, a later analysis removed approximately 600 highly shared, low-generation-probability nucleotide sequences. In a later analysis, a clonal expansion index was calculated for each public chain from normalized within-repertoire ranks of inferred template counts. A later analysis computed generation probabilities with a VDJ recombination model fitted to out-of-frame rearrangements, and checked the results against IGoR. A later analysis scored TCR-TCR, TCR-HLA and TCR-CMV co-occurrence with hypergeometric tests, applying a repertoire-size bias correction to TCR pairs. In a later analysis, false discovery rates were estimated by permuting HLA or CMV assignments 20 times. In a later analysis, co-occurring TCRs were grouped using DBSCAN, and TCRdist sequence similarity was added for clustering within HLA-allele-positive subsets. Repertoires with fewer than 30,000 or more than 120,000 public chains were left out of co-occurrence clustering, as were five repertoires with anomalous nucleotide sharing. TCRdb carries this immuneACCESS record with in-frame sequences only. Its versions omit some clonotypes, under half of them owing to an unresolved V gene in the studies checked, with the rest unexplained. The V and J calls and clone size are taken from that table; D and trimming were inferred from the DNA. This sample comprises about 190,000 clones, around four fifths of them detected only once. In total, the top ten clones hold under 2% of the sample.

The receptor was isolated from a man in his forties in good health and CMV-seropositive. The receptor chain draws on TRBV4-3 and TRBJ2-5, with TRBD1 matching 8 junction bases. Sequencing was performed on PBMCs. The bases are TGCGCCAGCAGCCGGGGAGGTACCAGGGGGCATCAAGAGACCCAGTACTTC. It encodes CASSRGGTRGHQETQYF.